Only one count was recorded for the clone carrying this TCR beta chain. Trimming at V came to 7 bases and at J to 4 bases, leaving 21 bases not matched to a gene. The CDR3 is made up of 17 amino acids. From germline, CDR1 is DFQATT and CDR2 SNEGSKA (reference sequence). The entry originates in a study of T cells in Graves' hyperthyroidism and ophthalmopathy. Amplification yielded TCR beta CDR3 regions, with RNA transcripts as the source. The HTBI primer set served for first-round RT-PCR of the TCR CDR3. TCRdb used MiXCR to reprocess the multiplex PCR reads, holding one entry per CDR3 protein. The table has approximately 600,000 distinct CDR3 sequences, about 14% seen once.

Material: blood. The TCR originated in a woman aged 30 to 39 with Graves' hyperthyroidism that later progressed to Graves' ophthalmopathy. V usage is TRBV20-1 and J usage is TRBJ2-5, with 7 bases aligning to TRBD2. Here the CDR3 DNA reads TGCAGTGTGCCCTCTCTAGGGAGAGAAGCGGGGCCAGAGACCCAGTACTTC. This encodes CSVPSLGREAGPETQYF.